This T cell receptor (beta chain) was observed in a study of T cells in Graves' hyperthyroidism and ophthalmopathy (dated by TCRdb to about 2019). About the full investigation: Peripheral blood was sampled at the time of initial diagnosis, prior to any treatment. TCR V-J signatures able to tell the groups apart were searched for in a discovery cohort of approximately 95 patients, of whom 43 had Graves' ophthalmopathy and 55 to 65 had stable Graves' hyperthyroidism. Prospective prediction of ophthalmopathy was tested in an independent validation cohort consisting of under 20 hyperthyroidism patients and approximately 16 patients who later progressed to ophthalmopathy. The approximately 98 discovery patients were randomly divided into training and test sets at a 7:3 ratio. The study also compared thyroid tissue and blood T-cell repertoires from several Graves' hyperthyroidism patients. After blood sampling, hyperthyroidism patients were treated with methimazole at a starting dose of 30 mg daily, and ophthalmopathy patients were treated with high-dose intravenous methylprednisolone. According to the paper, TCR Vbeta CDR3 sequencing was carried out on about 140 peripheral blood samples, which came from around 43 ophthalmopathy, fewer than 80 hyperthyroidism and some 17 progressor patients. Points the paper makes about the study in general: Sample size was not statistically predetermined, and blinding of investigators to group allocation was not performed. A 13 V-J signature model separated ophthalmopathy from stable hyperthyroidism, with around 91% sensitivity and about 81% specificity in cross-validation and 80%/75% in testing. Most expanded thyroid clonotypes (frequency above 0.001) were also found in blood, which suggests that blood repertoires may mirror thyroid immune responses. In validation, progression to ophthalmopathy was predicted by the model with 70% to 71% sensitivity and 72% to 80% specificity, a median of around 6.5 months before onset.

V is pared back by 5 bases and J by 4 bases, with 17 bases lying between the germline termini. Spanning cysteine to phenylalanine, the CDR3 consists of 15 amino acids. The entry retains the CDR3 DNA only, 45 bases that are in frame from base 1. As encoded in the germline V gene, CDR1 is MNHNS while CDR2 is SASEGT. The TCR beta CDR3 regions were amplified from the RNA transcripts. The first round of RT-PCR for the TCR CDR3 was performed with the HTBI primer set and the Qiagen OneStep RT-PCR kit. Libraries were constructed in a second round of multiplex PCR, after which size selection and purification were performed. The libraries were sequenced on an Illumina HiSeq2000 using paired-end 100 bp reads. The paper's data handling went like this. SOAPnuke was used to process the raw data, with reads discarded if the reads contained adapters or uncalled bases, had a mean Phred below 15, or lacked an exact constant-primer or identifier match. COPE v1.2.5 was used to merge the high-quality paired reads, and each unique nucleotide sequence was defined as a clonotype. Clonotypes were aligned to IMGT TRBV, TRBD and TRBJ reference segments using MiTCR v1.1. Only V-J combinations with frequency above 0.0001, covering 98% to 99.2% of repertoires, were analysed. The TCS score was defined as the ratio of F50 (clonal expansion) to E x V (chaos), calculated using BLOSUM62-based TCRdist between CDR3 peptides within each V-J. Welch's t-statistics and random forest reduced around 510 V-J features to roughly 13, which were used in a naive Bayes classifier (R e1071). In-frame beta chains were kept once TCRdb had trimmed the public reads at Q25 with fastp and called clones with MiXCR. Each entry is one CDR3 protein sequence, shown with its most common DNA and genes. TCRdb, rather than the study authors, made the V and J calls. The sample table records about 400,000 distinct CDR3 sequences; around 14% of these occur just once. 9.2% of the sample is taken by the ten largest.

Graves' hyperthyroidism was defined as stable when no progression to ophthalmopathy occurred over 18 months of follow-up. Hyperthyroidism patients were newly diagnosed, had a disease duration of under 2 months, and were aged 18 to 65 years. Exclusion was applied to patients with uncontrolled infections, other autoimmune diseases, pregnancy or lactation. Diagnoses relied on clinical symptoms, serum thyroxine and TRAb, thyroid ultrasound and orbital computed tomography. PBMCs were separated from 10 ml of fresh peripheral blood using Ficoll-Paque density gradient centrifugation. Total RNA was extracted using Trizol reagent, and RNA quality was assessed on an Agilent 2100 Bioanalyzer. This clonotype was recorded many times. The target of this receptor is not known. Within one base of it there is no much larger clone, and no base qualities were kept.

Sample: blood. The chain couples TRBV6-1 to TRBJ1-1; the D segment could be TRBD1, given 6 matching bases. The TCR comes from a woman aged 18-35 years with Graves' hyperthyroidism. The DNA sequence reads TGTGCCAGCAGTTTTGACAGGTCAATCGGCACTGAAGCTTTCTTT. This yields the protein CASSFDRSIGTEAFF.